This T cell receptor beta chain is drawn from a study of blood T cell repertoires in COVID-19. Study context: Specimens from acute and convalescent COVID-19 originated in the United States, Italy and Spain.

Data came from immunoSEQ multiplex PCR; TCRdb stores just in-frame clones and leaves some out. The sample comprises 240,000 or so clones, roughly 76% of which are singletons, and around 7.5% rests with the top ten. With 0 bases removed from V and 4 bases from J, the gap between germline ends came to 8 bases. This CDR3 region has 14 residues. Germline assignment: CDR1 SGHRS and CDR2 YFSETQ. Worth noting for this clone: The sample has other DNA sequences that encode this CDR3 too.

The sample comprised peripheral blood. The chain joins TRBV5-1 to TRBJ1-3; maybe TRBD1 (6 bases). This TCR derives from a woman of 80 years or more with COVID-19, enrolled during active disease. The CDR3 is CASSLDRAGNTIYF. DNA for the CDR3: TGCGCCAGCAGCTTGGACAGGGCCGGAAACACCATATATTTT.